The 26 T cell receptor beta chains given below trace back to one sample, sequenced in a study of cytomegalovirus exposure and HLA in healthy donors. The PCR used 60 Vbeta and 13 Jbeta primers. Sequencing was performed with immunoSEQ multiplex PCR; in TCRdb, only in-frame clones are kept and a portion is missing. Of some 130,000 clones listed, about 64% are singletons. Material: PBMCs. The receptor source for this set is a middle-aged woman in good health and CMV-seronegative.

This rearrangement joins TRBV2 to TRBJ2-5; weak D call: TRBD2 (7 bases). The CDR3 covers 15 residues. From germline, CDR1 is SNHLY and CDR2 FYNNEI. Trimming shortened V by 8 bases and J by 2 bases, and 18 bases separated the two germline ends. The CDR3 nucleotides are TGTGCCAGCGCAGAGGGAAGGGGGGGGCAAGAGACCCAGTACTTC. Translating it yields CASAEGRGGQETQYF.

This clone was recorded a few times. V and J are TRBV6-5 and TRBJ1-5, with D perhaps matching TRBD1 (5 bases). Germline-derived CDR1 and CDR2 are MNHEY and SVGAGI. The CDR3 has 12 amino acids. With 6 bases removed from V and 5 bases from J, the gap between germline ends came to 8 bases. The CDR3 coding sequence is TGTGCCAGCAGGCAGGGTCATCAGCCCCAGCATTTT. Residues: CASRQGHQPQHF.

The J gene is TRBJ1-1, the V gene TRBV28; D is ambiguous. Per the germline V gene, CDR1 is MDHEN and CDR2 is SYDVKM. V dropped 4 bases and J dropped 7 bases, with 19 bases sitting between them. The CDR3 totals 15 residues. As DNA, the CDR3 is TGTGCCAGCAGTTCTACACGCTTATCTAGTTATGAAGCTTTCTTT. It translates to CASSSTRLSSYEAFF.

This clone was picked up a small number of times. V is TRBV7-9 and J is TRBJ2-5; D perhaps matches TRBD1 (6 bases). Trimming took off 1 base at V and 7 bases at J, with 13 bases between the two ends. CDR3 size: 14 residues. From germline, CDR1 is SEHNR and CDR2 FQNEAQ (reference sequence). In nucleotides, the CDR3 is TGTGCCAGCAGCTTAGGACCAGGGGAAGGGACCCAGTACTTC. It codes for CASSLGPGEGTQYF.

The chain is built from TRBV6-5 and TRBJ1-1, with TRBD1 as a possible D gene (5 bases). Germline assignment: CDR1 MNHEY and CDR2 SVGAGI. This CDR3 contains 14 residues. Trimming removed 8 bases at V and 0 bases at J, with 13 bases between. CDR3 coding DNA: TGTGCCAGCTCCCAGGGTGACTTGAACACTGAAGCTTTCTTT. It specifies CASSQGDLNTEAFF.

The genes are TRBV9 and TRBJ1-1; a possible D gene is TRBD1 (5 bases). From germline, CDR1 is SGDLS and CDR2 YYNGEE. The CDR3 loop spans 14 amino acids. V lost 0 bases to trimming and J lost 3 bases, with 9 bases between them. CDR3 DNA sequence: TGTGCCAGCAGCGTAGTCGTAGGGGACACTGAAGCTTTCTTT. Translating it yields CASSVVVGDTEAFF.

V is TRBV28 and J is TRBJ2-7; 8 bases line up with TRBD1. Germline values: CDR1 MDHEN, CDR2 SYDVKM. The CDR3 covers 15 residues. J was trimmed by 3 bases and V by 1 base; bases with no gene match: 5. The DNA of the CDR3 is TGTGCCAGCAGTTTATTCTCAGGGGGCGGCTACGAGCAGTACTTC. Residues: CASSLFSGGGYEQYF.

In DNA, the CDR3 is TGTGCCAGCAGCTTAGGCGAGGTAACCGAGCAGTACTTC. Protein sequence: CASSLGEVTEQYF. V usage is TRBV7-9 and J usage is TRBJ2-7; D unclear. Trimming removed 1 base at V and 6 bases at J, with 10 bases between. This CDR3 has 13 amino acids. Germline CDR1 reads SEHNR; CDR2 reads FQNEAQ (reference sequence).

The chain recombines TRBV18 with TRBJ2-5, with a possible D match to TRBD2 (6 bases). Germline V gene lookup returns CDR1 KGHSH and CDR2 LQKENI. V was clipped by 1 base and J by 4 bases, with 10 bases between them. The CDR3 is made up of 14 amino acids. As DNA, the CDR3 is TGTGCCAGCTCACCACAGCGGGCGGGAGAGACCCAGTACTTC. It codes for CASSPQRAGETQYF.

This clone has more than one count but fewer than ten. The gene calls are TRBV6-1 and TRBJ1-3; D uncertain. This CDR3 spans 14 amino acids. The germline V gene encodes CDR1 MNHNS and CDR2 SASEGT. Trimming shortened V by 6 bases and J by 4 bases, and 13 bases separated the two germline ends. The DNA of the CDR3 is TGTGCCAGCAGGGCCCCGCAGAAGGGAAACACCATATATTTT. Amino acids: CASRAPQKGNTIYF.

The chain is built from TRBV27 and TRBJ1-1, with D unresolved. Trimming left V 11 bases short and J 7 bases short, with 26 bases between. The CDR3 consists of 15 residues. Germline loops: CDR1 MNHEY, CDR2 SMNVEV (reference sequence). DNA of the CDR3: TGTGCCGCTCCTTCAGTGGGCAGCTCGAAGAGTGAAGCTTTCTTT. Protein product: CAAPSVGSSKSEAFF.

There are many counts of this clone. The CDR3 nucleotides read TGTGCCAGCTTTTTGGGGGCCCACGGCAGCACAGATACGCAGTATTTT. Protein: CASFLGAHGSTDTQYF. The chain has TRBV5-4 and TRBJ2-3; maybe TRBD1 (6 bases). There are 16 residues in the CDR3. Between the trimmed V and J ends, which lost 7 bases and 0 bases, there was a span of 18 bases. The germline V gene encodes CDR1 SGHNT and CDR2 YYREEE (reference sequence).

The chain recombines TRBV28 with TRBJ2-7; D is perhaps TRBD1 (6 bases). Between the trimmed V and J ends, which lost 6 bases and 2 bases, there was a span of 14 bases. Germline V gene sequence: CDR1 MDHEN, CDR2 SYDVKM. The CDR3 covers 14 residues. CDR3 nucleotides: TGTGCCAGCAGCGACAGGATTCTCCCCTACGAGCAGTACTTC. It is translated as CASSDRILPYEQYF.

V and J are TRBV4-2 and TRBJ2-2; either TRBD1 or TRBD2 may fit D (6 bases each). The CDR3 runs 15 residues. Germline V CDR1 and CDR2: LGHNA, YNFKEQ. Trimming pared 4 bases from V and 1 base from J, leaving 10 bases between. The CDR3 reads CASSPEGGNTGELFF. Here the CDR3 DNA reads TGTGCCAGCAGCCCAGAGGGGGGGAACACCGGGGAGCTGTTTTTT.

V gene TRBV27 combines with J gene TRBJ2-7; D is perhaps TRBD1 (5 bases). Trimming took 4 bases from V and 2 from J, leaving 9 bases between them. CDR1 is MNHEY, CDR2 SMNVEV, per germline (reference sequence). This CDR3 has 13 amino acids. CDR3 in DNA: TGTGCCAGCAGTTGGCAGGGAACCTACGAGCAGTACTTC. This translates into CASSWQGTYEQYF.

This chain joins TRBV11-2 and TRBJ1-4; D gene uncertain. With 2 bases removed from V and 3 bases from J, the gap between germline ends came to 7 bases. CDR3 size: 14 residues. Germline V gives CDR1 SGHAT, CDR2 FQNNGV. The CDR3 loop is CASSLRGSNEKLFF. In DNA form, the CDR3 reads TGTGCCAGCAGCTTACGGGGATCTAATGAAAAACTGTTTTTT.

V and J are TRBV11-1 and TRBJ1-1, with D tentatively TRBD1 (6 bases). The CDR3 contains 15 residues. The germline V gene has CDR1 SGHAT and CDR2 FQDESV (reference sequence). The V gene lost 4 bases and the J gene lost 0 bases, with 12 bases spanning the gap. The CDR3 loop reads CASSSKDSLNTEAFF. The CDR3, as DNA: TGTGCCAGCAGCTCCAAGGACAGCCTGAACACTGAAGCTTTCTTT.

The gene calls are TRBV19 and TRBJ2-1; TRBD2 matches at 11 bases. J lost 6 bases, V lost 1 base, and 5 bases had no gene match. Germline assignment: CDR1 LNHDA and CDR2 SQIVND (reference sequence). The CDR3 length is 16 residues. This CDR3 reads CASSIATSGGINEQFF. For the CDR3, the DNA is TGTGCCAGTAGTATAGCTACTAGCGGGGGCATCAATGAGCAGTTCTTC.

V gene TRBV27 combines with J gene TRBJ2-2; 14 nucleotides match TRBD2. CDR1 is MNHEY and CDR2 is SMNVEV in the germline V gene (reference sequence). The CDR3 sequence is 18 residues long. Trimming took 5 bases from V and 0 from J; bases not matched to a gene: 5. The CDR3 sequence is CASSGLAGGESNTGELFF. As DNA, the CDR3 is TGTGCCAGCAGTGGACTAGCGGGGGGTGAGTCGAACACCGGGGAGCTGTTTTTT.

The V call is TRBV5-4, the J call TRBJ2-1; D ambiguous. Per germline, CDR1 SGHNT and CDR2 YYREEE (reference sequence). The CDR3 contains 13 residues. V dropped 2 bases and J dropped 4 bases, with 7 bases sitting between them. CDR3 sequence reads: CASSFTDYNEQFF. DNA of the CDR3: TGTGCCAGCAGCTTTACTGATTACAATGAGCAGTTCTTC. Supplemented by reference TRBV5-4 and TRBJ2-1, the full variable domain reads ETGVTQSPTHLIKTRGQQVTLRCSSQSGHNTVSWYQQALGQGPQFIFQYYREEENGRGNFPPRFSGLQFPNYSSELNVNALELDDSALYLCASSFTDYNEQFFGPGTRLTVL.

This clone was counted once. The rearrangement uses TRBV4-2 and TRBJ2-2, with 8 bases identical to TRBD2. V was pared by 4 bases and J by 0 bases, with 7 bases of the junction left unmatched. Germline-derived CDR1 and CDR2 are LGHNA and YNFKEQ. CDR3 size: 17 residues. DNA of the CDR3: TGTGCCAGCAGCCCCGGGGGGGGAGGGTCGAACACCGGGGAGCTGTTTTTT. Its translation: CASSPGGGGSNTGELFF.

V is TRBV4-1 and J is TRBJ1-2; no clear D. The V and J ends lost 1 base and 8 bases respectively, with 17 bases between them. The CDR3 is 15 residues long. The germline V gene encodes CDR1 MGHRA and CDR2 YSYEKL. In DNA, the CDR3 is TGCGCCAGCAGCCAAGGGGCCAGTCAGGCTGAGGGCTACACCTTC. This encodes CASSQGASQAEGYTF.

As for this clone: Additional DNA sequences in this sample encode the identical CDR3. Here the CDR3 reads CASSLQGNYGYTF. The CDR3 region has the DNA TGTGCCAGCAGCTTACAGGGGAACTATGGCTACACCTTC. V gene TRBV5-6 combines with J gene TRBJ1-2; 7 bases agree with TRBD1. CDR3 size: 13 residues. After removal of 2 bases from V and 2 bases from J, the junction contained 0 bases not matched to a gene. The V gene's germline CDR1 is SGHDT and CDR2 YYEEEE.

The chain joins TRBV6-5 to TRBJ2-1; 10 bases are shared with TRBD1. CDR3 size: 15 residues. Trimming cost V 6 bases and J 4 bases; bases outside gene matches: 6. The V gene's germline CDR1 is MNHEY and CDR2 SVGAGI. CDR3 region: CASRRRQGAYNEQFF. The CDR3, as DNA: TGTGCCAGCAGGAGAAGACAGGGGGCTTACAATGAGCAGTTCTTC.

Only one count was recorded for this clone. The CDR3 loop reads CASSFESGYGGYTF. As DNA, the CDR3 is TGTGCCAGCAGTTTCGAATCGGGGTACGGTGGCTACACCTTC. The chain is built from TRBV6-6 and TRBJ1-2; D unresolved. V lost 4 bases to trimming and J lost 7 bases, with 16 bases between them. The CDR3 has 14 residues. CDR1 is MNHNY and CDR2 is SVGAGI in the germline V gene (reference sequence).

In its sample, this clone was seen once. V and J are TRBV5-1 and TRBJ2-2; D uncertain. Trimming pared 2 bases from V and 3 bases from J, leaving 11 bases between. The length of the CDR3 is 15 residues. Germline V gene data show CDR1 as SGHRS and CDR2 as YFSETQ. The CDR3 here is CASSFLTQDTGELFF. The CDR3 nucleotides read TGCGCCAGCAGCTTTCTTACCCAGGACACCGGGGAGCTGTTTTTT.